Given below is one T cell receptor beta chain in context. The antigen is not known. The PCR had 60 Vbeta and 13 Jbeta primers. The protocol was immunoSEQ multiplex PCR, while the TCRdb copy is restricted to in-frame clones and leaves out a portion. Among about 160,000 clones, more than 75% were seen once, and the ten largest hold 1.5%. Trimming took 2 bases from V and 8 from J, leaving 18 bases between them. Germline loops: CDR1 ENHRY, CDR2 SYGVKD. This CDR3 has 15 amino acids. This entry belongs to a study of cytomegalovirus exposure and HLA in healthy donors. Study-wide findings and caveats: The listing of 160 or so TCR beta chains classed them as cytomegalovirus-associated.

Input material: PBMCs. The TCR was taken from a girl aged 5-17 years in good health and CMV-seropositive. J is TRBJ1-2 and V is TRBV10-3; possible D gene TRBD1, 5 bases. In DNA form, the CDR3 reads TGTGCCATCAGTGAGCCCAACGAGGCACAGGAGGGCTACACCTTC. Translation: CAISEPNEAQEGYTF.